Below, 13 T cell receptor beta chains from the same sample are listed, as sequenced in a study of blood T cell repertoires in COVID-19. TCRdb keeps only in-frame clones here, not all; method: immunoSEQ multiplex PCR. The sample contains 150,000 to 200,000 clones, approximately 84% of which appear only once. Sequencing was performed on peripheral blood. These receptors were obtained from a man aged 40-49 years who had recovered from COVID-19.

V gene TRBV30 combines with J gene TRBJ1-1; D remains unclear. This CDR3 comprises 12 residues. V dropped 0 bases and J dropped 4 bases, with 6 bases sitting between them. Germline-derived CDR1 and CDR2 are GTSNPN and SVGIG (reference sequence). The CDR3 here is CAWSVRLTEAFF. The CDR3 coding sequence is TGTGCCTGGAGTGTTAGACTCACTGAAGCTTTCTTT.

The chain carries TRBV12-3 or TRBV12-4 and TRBJ2-3; tentatively, D is TRBD1 (5 bases). This CDR3 comprises 13 residues. V was clipped by 6 bases and J by 2 bases, with 9 bases between them. CDR3 protein: CASRQDLTDTQYF. CDR3 nucleotide sequence: TGTGCCAGCAGACAGGACCTCACAGATACGCAGTATTTT.

The rearrangement links TRBV9 to TRBJ2-4; D unclear. The CDR3 has 14 amino acids. Per the germline V gene, CDR1 is SGDLS and CDR2 is YYNGEE. Trimming removed 4 bases from V and 2 bases from J, with 10 bases in between. CDR3 in DNA: TGTGCCAGCAGCCCCGGGTTAACCAAAAACATTCAGTACTTC. Residues: CASSPGLTKNIQYF.

The chain joins TRBV12-5 to TRBJ2-1; the D gene is possibly TRBD2 (6 bases). This CDR3 spans 12 amino acids. In germline, CDR1 is LGHNT, CDR2 FRNRAP. V was pared by 1 base and J by 10 bases, with 8 bases between. As DNA, the CDR3 is TGTGCTAGTGGTTTGGGACTAGGGGAGCAGTTCTTC. Its protein is CASGLGLGEQFF.

This chain joins TRBV18 and TRBJ1-2, with D possibly TRBD1 on 5 matching bases. V lost 2 bases and J lost 7, with 11 bases in between. This CDR3 is 13 amino acids long. The germline CDR1 and CDR2 sequences are KGHSH and LQKENI. CDR3 amino acids: CASSPGSQGGYTF. DNA of the CDR3: TGTGCCAGCTCACCAGGGTCCCAGGGTGGCTACACCTTC.

The chain carries TRBV3-1 (or the pseudogene TRBV3-2) and TRBJ2-2, with D uncertain. The ends were cut back, 1 base at V and 5 bases at J, with 5 bases in the middle. This CDR3 region has 13 residues. Germline CDR1 reads LGHDT; CDR2 reads YNNKEL (reference sequence). DNA for the CDR3: TGTGCCAGCAGCCAAGCAGTAACCGGGGAGCTGTTTTTT. Protein sequence: CASSQAVTGELFF.

The genes are TRBV6-5 and TRBJ2-7, with TRBD1 matching over 11 bases. V lost 6 bases to trimming and J lost 3 bases; unmatched junction nucleotides: 4. From germline, CDR1 is MNHEY and CDR2 SVGAGI. This CDR3 is built from 14 residues. In nucleotides, the CDR3 is TGTGCCAGCAGGCCGGGACAGGGGGTCTACGAGCAGTACTTC. The encoded protein is CASRPGQGVYEQYF.

The chain is built from TRBV5-1 and TRBJ1-1; D might be TRBD1 (6 bases). V was shortened by 0 bases and J by 3 bases, with 21 bases between the two germline ends. In germline, CDR1 is SGHRS, CDR2 YFSETQ. CDR3 length: 18 amino acids. The CDR3 region is CASSLASGTNRADTEAFF. The CDR3 DNA reads TGCGCCAGCAGCTTGGCGTCCGGGACAAATCGAGCGGACACTGAAGCTTTCTTT.

Turning to this clone: At one end the junction does not follow the germline gene, possibly because of a read error. This rearrangement joins TRBV7-8 to TRBJ2-2; 12 nucleotides match TRBD2. Germline loops: CDR1 SGHVS, CDR2 FQNEAQ. There are 16 residues in the CDR3. As DNA, the CDR3 is TGTGCCAGCAGCACAGGACTAGCGGGATTCACCGGGGAGCTGGTTTTT. It specifies CASSTGLAGFTGELVF.

This rearrangement joins TRBV19 to TRBJ1-5; unclear D gene. V dropped 3 bases and J dropped 0 bases, with 6 bases sitting between them. The CDR3 covers 14 residues. CDR1 and CDR2 (germline): LNHDA, SQIVND (reference sequence). The CDR3 loop reads CASSMERSNQPQHF. Written as DNA, the CDR3 is TGTGCCAGTAGTATGGAGCGTAGCAATCAGCCCCAGCATTTT.

The table lists this clone with a few counts. The rearrangement links TRBV11-2 to TRBJ2-1, with D perhaps TRBD2 (6 bases). CDR3 length equals 14 residues. Between the trimmed V and J ends, which lost 4 bases and 12 bases, there was a span of 19 bases. Per germline, CDR1 SGHAT and CDR2 FQNNGV. CDR3: CASSSTEGSGRQFF. In DNA form, the CDR3 reads TGTGCCAGCAGCTCAACCGAAGGTAGCGGAAGGCAGTTCTTC.

The chain has TRBV10-3 and TRBJ2-7; D may be TRBD2 (6 bases). Germline assignment: CDR1 ENHRY and CDR2 SYGVKD. Trimming took off 3 bases at V and 4 bases at J, with 10 bases between the two ends. There are 13 residues in the CDR3. Here the CDR3 reads CAISDSGRYEQYF. CDR3 nucleotides: TGTGCCATCAGTGATTCGGGGAGGTACGAGCAGTACTTC.

The rearrangement uses TRBV20-1 and TRBJ2-2; 11 bases fit TRBD2. V lost 3 bases and J lost 4; bases outside the gene matches: 7. Germline loops: CDR1 DFQATT, CDR2 SNEGSKA (reference sequence). The CDR3 extends over 16 amino acids. CDR3 sequence: CSASGSGRAATGELFF. The CDR3 DNA sequence: TGCAGTGCTAGTGGTAGCGGGAGGGCCGCCACCGGGGAGCTGTTTTTT.